This TCR beta chain was retrieved from a study of blood T cells in healthy people across ages. Study information: Through template switching, about one barcoded beta molecule was captured per two T cells, as measured in model experiments.

As regards this clonotype: Antigen unknown.

Findings and caveats of the study: Across the age range, TCR beta diversity per million T cells fell in a roughly linear way. Researchers report that TCR beta diversity correlated strongly with naive T cell percentage.

Then a second PCR, running about 7 to 11 cycles, was carried out with a sample-barcoded 5' primer and a J-beta primer mix. TCRdb itself ran the 5' RACE reads through MiXCR, one entry per CDR3 protein. In the table there are 1.5 million to 1.9 million distinct CDR3 sequences, under 55% of which are singletons. The CDR3 spans 10 residues. Germline V gene data show CDR1 as SGHTA and CDR2 as FQGNSA. Trimming took 5 bases from V and 7 from J, leaving 5 bases between them. The chain combines TRBV7-2 with TRBJ1-1, with D hard to call. Input material: blood. The receptor was derived from a woman between 18 and 29 years old in good health. The DNA of the CDR3 is TGTGCCAGCAGCCCCTGTGAAGCTTTCTTT. It encodes CASSPCEAFF.